This T cell receptor (beta chain) was identified in a study of technical replicates of blood from a few donors. The length of the CDR3 is 17 residues. Trimming left V 0 bases short and J 2 bases short, with 14 bases between. Germline values: CDR1 SGHRS, CDR2 YFSETQ. TCRdb's table, derived via immunoSEQ multiplex PCR, lists solely in-frame clones and lacks some. The sample has tens of thousands of clones, approximately 90% seen once. This sequence joins TRBV5-1 and TRBJ2-2; D gene ambiguous. The receptor comes from a human donor in good health. Some clones in this sample may be carry-over from other donors' samples. The specimen was PBMCs. CDR3 coding DNA: TGCGCCAGCAGCTTGGTCTTGACGGGTGGAAACACCGGGGAGCTGTTTTTT. This gives the protein CASSLVLTGGNTGELFF.